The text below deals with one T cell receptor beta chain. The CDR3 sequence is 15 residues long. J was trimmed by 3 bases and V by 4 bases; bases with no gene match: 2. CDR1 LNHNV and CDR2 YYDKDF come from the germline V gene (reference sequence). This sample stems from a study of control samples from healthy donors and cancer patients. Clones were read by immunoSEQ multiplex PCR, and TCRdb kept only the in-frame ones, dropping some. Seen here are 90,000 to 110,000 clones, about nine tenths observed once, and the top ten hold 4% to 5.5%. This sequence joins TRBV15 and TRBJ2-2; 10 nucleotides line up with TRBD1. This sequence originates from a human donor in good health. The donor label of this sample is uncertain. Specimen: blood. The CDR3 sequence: CATSTGQGDTGELFF. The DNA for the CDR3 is TGTGCCACCAGCACCGGACAGGGGGACACCGGGGAGCTGTTTTTT.